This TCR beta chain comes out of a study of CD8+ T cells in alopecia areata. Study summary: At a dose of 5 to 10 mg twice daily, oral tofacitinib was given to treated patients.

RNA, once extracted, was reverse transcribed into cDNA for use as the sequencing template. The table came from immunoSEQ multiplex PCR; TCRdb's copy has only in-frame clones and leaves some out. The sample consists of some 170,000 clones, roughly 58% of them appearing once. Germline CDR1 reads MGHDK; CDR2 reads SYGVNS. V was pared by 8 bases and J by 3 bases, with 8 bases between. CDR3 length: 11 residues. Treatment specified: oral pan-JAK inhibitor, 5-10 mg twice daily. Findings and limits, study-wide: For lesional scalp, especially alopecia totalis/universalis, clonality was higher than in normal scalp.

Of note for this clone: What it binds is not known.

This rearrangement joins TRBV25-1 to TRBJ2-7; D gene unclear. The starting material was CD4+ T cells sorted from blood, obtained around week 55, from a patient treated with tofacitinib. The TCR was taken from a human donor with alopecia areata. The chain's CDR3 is CASESLYEQYF. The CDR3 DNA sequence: TGTGCCAGCGAATCACTCTACGAGCAGTACTTC.